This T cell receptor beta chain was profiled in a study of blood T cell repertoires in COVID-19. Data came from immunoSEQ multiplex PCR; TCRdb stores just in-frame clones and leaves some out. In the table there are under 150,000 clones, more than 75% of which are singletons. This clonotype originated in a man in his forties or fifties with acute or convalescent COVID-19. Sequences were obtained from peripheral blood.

The CDR3 DNA reads TGTGCCAGCAGCTCGGTCGGGTTCAATGAAAAACTGTTTTTT. Protein: CASSSVGFNEKLFF. The chain links TRBV3-1 (or the pseudogene TRBV3-2) to TRBJ1-4, with D hard to call. The CDR3 extends over 14 amino acids. The germline V gene has CDR1 LGHDT and CDR2 YNNKEL (reference sequence). V shed 5 bases and J shed 5 bases, with 12 bases lying between them.